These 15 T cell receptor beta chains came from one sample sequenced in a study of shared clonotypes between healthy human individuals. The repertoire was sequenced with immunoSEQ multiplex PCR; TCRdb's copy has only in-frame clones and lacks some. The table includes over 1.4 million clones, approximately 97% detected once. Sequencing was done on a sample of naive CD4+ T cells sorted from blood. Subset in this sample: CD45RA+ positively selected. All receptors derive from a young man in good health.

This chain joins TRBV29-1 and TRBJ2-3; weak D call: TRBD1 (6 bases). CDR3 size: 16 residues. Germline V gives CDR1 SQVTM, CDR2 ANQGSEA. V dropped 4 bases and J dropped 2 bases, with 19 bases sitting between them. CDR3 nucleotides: TGCAGCGTTGTAGGGACACGAAAGGTCCCCACAGATACGCAGTATTTT. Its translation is CSVVGTRKVPTDTQYF.

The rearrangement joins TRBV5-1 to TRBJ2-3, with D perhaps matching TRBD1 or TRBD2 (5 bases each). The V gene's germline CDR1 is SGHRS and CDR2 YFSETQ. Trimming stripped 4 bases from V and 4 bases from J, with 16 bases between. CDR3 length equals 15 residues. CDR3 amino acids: CASSPLAGDADTQYF. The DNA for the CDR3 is TGCGCCAGCAGCCCCCTCGCTGGGGACGCAGATACGCAGTATTTT.

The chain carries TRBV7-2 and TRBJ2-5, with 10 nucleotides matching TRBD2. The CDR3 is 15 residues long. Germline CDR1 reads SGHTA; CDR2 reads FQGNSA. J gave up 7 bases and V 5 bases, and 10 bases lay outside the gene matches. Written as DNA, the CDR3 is TGTGCCAGCAGCCCCGCTAGGGCTAGCGGGAGGACCCAGTACTTC. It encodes CASSPARASGRTQYF.

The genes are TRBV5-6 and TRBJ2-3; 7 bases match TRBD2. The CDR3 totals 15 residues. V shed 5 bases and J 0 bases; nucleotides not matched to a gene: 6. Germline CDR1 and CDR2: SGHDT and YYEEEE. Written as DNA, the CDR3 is TGTGCCAGCAGACGGCTAGCGGCTAGCACAGATACGCAGTATTTT. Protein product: CASRRLAASTDTQYF.

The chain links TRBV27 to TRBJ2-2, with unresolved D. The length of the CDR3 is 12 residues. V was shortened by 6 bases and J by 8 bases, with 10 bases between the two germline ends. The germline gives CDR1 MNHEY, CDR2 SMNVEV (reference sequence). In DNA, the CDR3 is TGTGCCAGCAGCGTCGGGCTTGGGGAGCTGTTTTTT. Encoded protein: CASSVGLGELFF.

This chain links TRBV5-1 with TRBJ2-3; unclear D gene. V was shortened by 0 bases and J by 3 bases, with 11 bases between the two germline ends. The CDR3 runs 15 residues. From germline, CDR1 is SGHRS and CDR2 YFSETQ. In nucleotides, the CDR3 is TGCGCCAGCAGCTTGGTCGGTCCAAGGACAGATACGCAGTATTTT. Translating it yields CASSLVGPRTDTQYF.

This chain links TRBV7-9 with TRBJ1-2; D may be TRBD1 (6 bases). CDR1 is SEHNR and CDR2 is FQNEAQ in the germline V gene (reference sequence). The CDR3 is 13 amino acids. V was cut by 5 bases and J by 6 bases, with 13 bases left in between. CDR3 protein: CASSRTGIDGYTF. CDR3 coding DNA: TGTGCCAGCAGCCGAACAGGGATCGATGGCTACACCTTC.

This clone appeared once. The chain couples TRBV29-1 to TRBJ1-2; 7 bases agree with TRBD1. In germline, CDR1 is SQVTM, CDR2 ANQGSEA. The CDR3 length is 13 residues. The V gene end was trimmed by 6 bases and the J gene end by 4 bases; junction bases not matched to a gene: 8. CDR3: CSVETTGTYGYTF. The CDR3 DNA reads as TGCAGCGTAGAAACGACAGGGACCTATGGCTACACCTTC.

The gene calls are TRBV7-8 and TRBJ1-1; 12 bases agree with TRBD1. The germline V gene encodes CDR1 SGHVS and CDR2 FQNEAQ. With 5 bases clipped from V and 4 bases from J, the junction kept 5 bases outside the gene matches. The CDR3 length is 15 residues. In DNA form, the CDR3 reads TGTGCCAGCAGCGGGACAGGGGGCGTAGGCACTGAAGCTTTCTTT. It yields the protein CASSGTGGVGTEAFF. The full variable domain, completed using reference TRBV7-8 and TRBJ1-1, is GAGVSQSPRYKVAKRGQDVALRCDPISGHVSLFWYQQALGQGPEFLTYFQNEAQLDKSGLPSDRFFAERPEGSVSTLKIQRTQQEDSAVYLCASSGTGGVGTEAFFGQGTRLTVV.

CDR3 bases: TGTGCCAGCAGTTTAGGGGGATCGGGGGCGCTGGTCTATGGCTACACCTTC. It yields the protein CASSLGGSGALVYGYTF. This chain connects TRBV28 to TRBJ1-2, with a weak D call TRBD1 (6 bases). Germline V lookup: CDR1 MDHEN, CDR2 SYDVKM. The ends were cut back, 2 bases at V and 4 bases at J, with 20 bases in the middle. This CDR3 comprises 17 residues.

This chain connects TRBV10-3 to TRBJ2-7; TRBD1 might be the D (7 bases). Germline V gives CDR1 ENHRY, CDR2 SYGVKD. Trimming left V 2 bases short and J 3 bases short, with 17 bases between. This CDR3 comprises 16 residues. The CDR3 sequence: CAISEGRGVERYEQYF. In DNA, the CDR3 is TGTGCCATCAGTGAGGGCAGGGGGGTTGAACGCTACGAGCAGTACTTC.

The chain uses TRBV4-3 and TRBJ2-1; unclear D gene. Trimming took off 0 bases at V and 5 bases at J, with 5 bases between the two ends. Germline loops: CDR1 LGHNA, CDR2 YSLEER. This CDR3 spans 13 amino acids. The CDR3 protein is CASSQETHNEQFF. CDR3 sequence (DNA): TGCGCCAGCAGCCAAGAGACCCACAATGAGCAGTTCTTC.

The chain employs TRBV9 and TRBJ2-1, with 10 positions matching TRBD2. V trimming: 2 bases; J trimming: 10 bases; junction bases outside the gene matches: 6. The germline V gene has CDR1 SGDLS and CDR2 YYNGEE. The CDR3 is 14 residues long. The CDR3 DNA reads TGTGCCAGCAGCGTTCGACTAGCGGGCGTCGAGCAGTTCTTC. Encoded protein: CASSVRLAGVEQFF.

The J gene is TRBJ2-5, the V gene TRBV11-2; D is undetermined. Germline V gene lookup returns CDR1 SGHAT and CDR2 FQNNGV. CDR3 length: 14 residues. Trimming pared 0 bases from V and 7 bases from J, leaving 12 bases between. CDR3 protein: CASSLERDHWTQYF. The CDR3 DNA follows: TGTGCCAGCAGCTTAGAAAGAGATCACTGGACCCAGTACTTC. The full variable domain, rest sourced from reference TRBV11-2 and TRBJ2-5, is EAGVAQSPRYKIIEKRQSVAFWCNPISGHATLYWYQQILGQGPKLLIQFQNNGVVDDSQLPKDRFSAERLKGVDSTLKIQPAKLEDSAVYLCASSLERDHWTQYFGPGTRLLVL.

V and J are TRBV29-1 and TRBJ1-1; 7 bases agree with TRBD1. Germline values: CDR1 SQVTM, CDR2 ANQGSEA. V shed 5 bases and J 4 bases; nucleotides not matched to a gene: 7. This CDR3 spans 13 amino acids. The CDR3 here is CSVLQGMGTEAFF. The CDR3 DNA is TGCAGCGTTCTACAGGGGATGGGCACTGAAGCTTTCTTT.